Detailed here is one TCR beta chain. The data are from a study of blood T cell repertoires in COVID-19. Overall study: Collection of acute and convalescent COVID-19 samples took place in the United States, Italy and Spain. Sources were T cells, B-cell-depleted T cells, or PBMCs; the material itself was cDNA or gDNA.

The V gene's germline CDR1 is MDHEN and CDR2 SYDVKM. V was shortened by 3 bases and J by 4 bases, with 9 bases between the two germline ends. The CDR3 extends over 13 amino acids. In the original workflow: For nucleated cells, counts were estimated from reference gene primer amplification. Generated by immunoSEQ multiplex PCR, the TCRdb table keeps only in-frame clones and is missing some. Clonal size and the V and J genes are those of that table, whereas D and trimming came from the DNA. The repertoire includes some 110,000 clones, less than 90% of them detected once, and about 7.4% sits in the top ten.

This chain links TRBV28 with TRBJ1-2, with no clear D. Sequences were obtained from peripheral blood. This TCR was recovered from a man aged 70 or older who had recovered from COVID-19. CDR3 coding DNA: TGTGCCAGCAGTTTTCGGGTTACCTATGGCTACACCTTC. Translation gives CASSFRVTYGYTF.